This T cell receptor (beta chain) was recovered during a study of T cell responses to AZD1222 COVID-19 vaccine. The study's findings and limits: White British people made up most donors, females outnumbered males, and clonal diversity was possibly underestimated.

In this sample, this clone turned up once. The target antigen is unknown. Clones were sequenced by immunoSEQ multiplex PCR, and TCRdb holds only the in-frame ones, with some missing. The data contain approximately 150,000 clones, 85% to 95% of them singletons. The ends lost 4 bases at V and 3 bases at J; junction bases unmatched: 8. Germline CDR1 reads SGHRS; CDR2 reads YFSETQ. The CDR3 spans 16 residues. The source is an adult in good health. The material sequenced was peripheral blood, taken on day 0 of AZD1222 vaccination. The rearrangement joins TRBV5-1 to TRBJ2-7; TRBD2 agrees at 12 bases. Here the CDR3 DNA reads TGCGCCAGCAGCCCAGGACTAGCGGGGTCGAACTACGAGCAGTACTTC. Its protein is CASSPGLAGSNYEQYF.